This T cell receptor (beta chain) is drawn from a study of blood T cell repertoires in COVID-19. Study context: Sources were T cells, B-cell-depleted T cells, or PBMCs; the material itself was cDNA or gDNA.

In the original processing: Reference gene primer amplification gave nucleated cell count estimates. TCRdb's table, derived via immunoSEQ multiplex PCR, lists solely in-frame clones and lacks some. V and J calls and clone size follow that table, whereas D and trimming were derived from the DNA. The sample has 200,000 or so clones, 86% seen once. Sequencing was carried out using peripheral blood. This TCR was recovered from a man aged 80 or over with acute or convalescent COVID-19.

CDR3: CASTPRQNSPLHF. The DNA for the CDR3 is TGTGCCAGCACCCCACGCCAGAATTCACCCCTCCACTTT. The gene calls are TRBV12-3 or TRBV12-4 and TRBJ1-6; D uncertain. Deletions cut 7 bases from V and 7 bases from J, with 11 bases between. The CDR3 loop spans 13 amino acids.